The 18 T cell receptor beta chains below all came from one sample that was sequenced in a study of T cell changes during pregnancy in multiple sclerosis. The table came from immunoSEQ multiplex PCR; TCRdb's copy has only in-frame clones and leaves some out. Altogether about 59,000 clones are present, roughly 94% being singletons, with the ten largest covering roughly 2.4%. This sample comprised CD8+ T cells from peripheral blood mononuclear cells, obtained after pregnancy. The receptors were gathered from a female donor with multiple sclerosis, enrolled in a pregnancy study.

This clone turned up a few times. This rearrangement joins TRBV6-4 to TRBJ2-3; 7 bases are a match to TRBD1. The V gene's germline CDR1 is MRHNA and CDR2 SNTAGT. The CDR3 sequence is 13 residues long. V shed 8 bases, J shed 4 bases, and the junction held 6 bases outside the gene matches. The CDR3 sequence is CASGDSGSDTQYF. For the CDR3, the DNA is TGTGCCAGCGGGGACAGTGGGTCAGATACGCAGTATTTT.

The sample holds one count of this clone. V and J are TRBV9 and TRBJ2-7; 9 bases line up with TRBD1. Germline V gives CDR1 SGDLS, CDR2 YYNGEE. The CDR3 is 15 residues long. The J segment lost 4 bases and the V segment lost 0 bases, leaving 5 bases of the junction unmatched. CDR3 residues: CASSVGPGQGYEQYF. Here the CDR3 DNA reads TGTGCCAGCAGCGTAGGTCCGGGACAGGGTTACGAGCAGTACTTC.

The V and J genes are TRBV29-1 and TRBJ2-2, with TRBD1 as a possible D gene (6 bases). Per germline, CDR1 SQVTM and CDR2 ANQGSEA. The germline V and J ends were trimmed by 5 bases and 1 base, with 8 bases remaining between them. The CDR3 covers 13 residues. The CDR3 DNA follows: TGCAGCGTTACGGGACAGAACACCGGGGAGCTGTTTTTT. Protein product: CSVTGQNTGELFF.

This chain joins TRBV5-4 and TRBJ2-1, with D perhaps TRBD2 (6 bases). The CDR3 runs 14 residues. Between the trimmed V and J ends, which lost 4 bases and 8 bases, there was a span of 16 bases. Per the germline V gene, CDR1 is SGHNT and CDR2 is YYREEE (reference sequence). The CDR3 DNA follows: TGTGCCAGCAGCAATAAACTAGCCTGGGATGAGCAGTTCTTC. It translates to CASSNKLAWDEQFF.

The chain joins TRBV27 to TRBJ1-1; D is possibly TRBD1 (6 bases). The CDR3 runs 14 residues. The germline CDR1 and CDR2 sequences are MNHEY and SMNVEV (reference sequence). V shed 4 bases and J shed 4 bases, with 13 bases lying between them. CDR3: CASSWGGLGTEAFF. CDR3 sequence (DNA): TGTGCCAGCAGTTGGGGGGGCTTGGGCACTGAAGCTTTCTTT.

In this sample, this clone turned up once. This rearrangement joins TRBV4-1 to TRBJ2-7; D may be TRBD1 (5 bases). Germline V gene lookup returns CDR1 MGHRA and CDR2 YSYEKL. The CDR3 covers 15 residues. V lost 1 base and J 2 bases, leaving 12 bases between the germline ends. The CDR3 DNA follows: TGCGCCAGCAGCCAAGTGTCAGGGCTTACCTACGAGCAGTACTTC. Translated: CASSQVSGLTYEQYF.

The rearrangement joins TRBV9 to TRBJ1-1; maybe TRBD1 (6 bases). This CDR3 is built from 15 residues. The V end was cut by 4 bases, the J end by 1 base, with 14 bases between. CDR1 is SGDLS, CDR2 YYNGEE, per germline. The CDR3 sequence is CASSSNIRGNTEAFF. For the CDR3, the DNA is TGTGCCAGCAGCTCGAACATCAGGGGGAACACTGAAGCTTTCTTT.

V gene TRBV9 combines with J gene TRBJ2-7, with TRBD2 matching 8 bases. This CDR3 region has 13 residues. Germline trimming cut 4 bases from V and 3 bases from J; bases unmatched to any gene: 3. Germline loops: CDR1 SGDLS, CDR2 YYNGEE. CDR3: CASSPSGYYEQYF. The CDR3, as DNA: TGTGCCAGCAGCCCTAGCGGGTACTACGAGCAGTACTTC.

The chain couples TRBV9 to TRBJ2-1, with 7 positions matching TRBD2. After removal of 3 bases from V and 5 bases from J, the junction contained 8 bases not matched to a gene. Germline CDR1 and CDR2: SGDLS and YYNGEE. CDR3 length equals 15 residues. DNA of the CDR3: TGTGCCAGCAGCGGCAGAGGCGGGAGCCACAATGAGCAGTTCTTC. It translates to CASSGRGGSHNEQFF.

The chain couples TRBV19 to TRBJ1-4, with D hard to call. Trimming took 9 bases from V and 7 from J, leaving 18 bases between them. The V gene's germline CDR1 is LNHDA and CDR2 SQIVND (reference sequence). This CDR3 has 14 amino acids. This CDR3 reads CASHAGSPGEKLFF. The CDR3 DNA is TGTGCCAGCCATGCGGGATCCCCCGGTGAAAAACTGTTTTTT.

The chain recombines TRBV9 with TRBJ2-1; 7 bases match TRBD2. Germline CDR1 SGDLS, CDR2 YYNGEE. V was clipped by 0 bases and J by 9 bases; unmatched bases: 9. The CDR3 is 15 residues long. This CDR3 is CASSVEGREQSEQFF. The CDR3 DNA reads TGTGCCAGCAGCGTAGAAGGGCGGGAGCAGAGTGAGCAGTTCTTC.

Only one count was recorded for this clone. The chain has TRBV7-8 and TRBJ2-3; 7 positions agree with TRBD1. CDR3 size: 13 residues. J was trimmed by 4 bases and V by 5 bases; bases with no gene match: 3. Per germline, CDR1 SGHVS and CDR2 FQNEAQ. DNA for the CDR3: TGTGCCAGCAGCCCAGGGGGTCCAGATACGCAGTATTTT. It encodes CASSPGGPDTQYF.

The chain is built from TRBV4-1 and TRBJ2-3, with 10 bases fitting TRBD1. V lost 4 bases, J lost 6 bases, and 4 bases stayed unmatched. Germline CDR1 and CDR2: MGHRA and YSYEKL. The CDR3 contains 14 residues. CDR3 nucleotide sequence: TGCGCCAGCAGCCGATTGGGACAGGGGGATACGCAGTATTTT. Residues: CASSRLGQGDTQYF.

The V call is TRBV28, the J call TRBJ2-3; 8 bases are a match to TRBD2. The ends lost 3 bases at V and 6 bases at J; junction bases unmatched: 14. CDR3 length equals 17 residues. Per the germline V gene, CDR1 is MDHEN and CDR2 is SYDVKM. This CDR3 is CASSFFRGSGMADTQYF. The CDR3 nucleotides read TGTGCCAGCAGTTTTTTCCGGGGTAGCGGGATGGCGGATACGCAGTATTTT.

The CDR3 nucleotides read TGTGCCACCAGCAGAGAGCTCCTAGCCTACGAGCAGTACTTC. Residues: CATSRELLAYEQYF. V usage is TRBV15 and J usage is TRBJ2-7; D ambiguous. V gave up 0 bases and J gave up 2 bases, with 8 bases separating them. This CDR3 region has 14 residues. From germline, CDR1 is LNHNV and CDR2 YYDKDF (reference sequence).

The chain joins TRBV30 to TRBJ2-2, with TRBD2 as a possible D gene (6 bases). Germline V gene lookup returns CDR1 GTSNPN and CDR2 SVGIG (reference sequence). V lost 5 bases, J lost 1 base, and 14 bases lay in between. The CDR3 runs to 15 residues. The CDR3 loop is CAWDSGSRNTGELFF. For the CDR3, the DNA is TGTGCCTGGGATAGCGGTTCCCGGAACACCGGGGAGCTGTTTTTT.

The chain couples TRBV5-4 to TRBJ2-1; 11 bases are a match to TRBD1. This CDR3 comprises 15 residues. V lost 3 bases to trimming and J lost 7 bases; unmatched junction nucleotides: 6. The germline V gene has CDR1 SGHNT and CDR2 YYREEE (reference sequence). DNA for the CDR3: TGTGCCAGCAGCTGGGGACAGGGGGGAAATAATGAGCAGTTCTTC. This codes for CASSWGQGGNNEQFF.

This clone has just one count. The chain is built from TRBV1 and TRBJ2-1; whether TRBD2, the table's D call, matches the DNA was not checked. TRBV1 is annotated as a pseudogene. The CDR3 runs to 21 residues. The CDR3 DNA reads TGCACCAGCAGCCAGGTTTGGCGGGGGGACACCTTTAAACGCTCCTACAATGAGCAGTTCTTC. Translated: CTSSQVWRGDTFKRSYNEQFF.